This TCR beta chain was recorded in a study of Ad26.COV2.S vaccination and SARS-CoV-2 variants. General study results and limits: Quantification of TCR breadth and depth may have yielded underestimates of total T cell responses.

Profiling relied on immunoSEQ multiplex PCR, and the TCRdb table lists in-frame clones only, not all of them. Here the sample spans a few hundred thousand clones, roughly 91% being singletons. Details on this clone: Its antigen is not identified.

The length of the CDR3 is 15 residues. V was shortened by 6 bases and J by 5 bases, with 19 bases between the two germline ends. Germline V gene data show CDR1 as MGHDK and CDR2 as SYGVNS. Treatment indicated: roughly 20 received Ad26.COV2.S at low or high dose, single or two shots; several received placebo; per-sample allocation not given. The samples date from day 63 after the first vaccine or placebo injection. A Boston adult aged 18-55 years was the donor. Expression of Wuhan-strain SARS-CoV-2 spike came from the Ad26 vector that formed the vaccine. This chain joins TRBV25-1 and TRBJ1-1, with a weak D call TRBD1 (5 bases). The clonotype originates from a person between 18 and 65 years old who received the Ad26.COV2.S COVID-19 vaccine or a placebo. The sequencing used peripheral blood, collected in a trial of Ad26.COV2.S vaccine versus placebo. CDR3 in DNA: TGTGCCAGCAGGCCAGGGAGCCTCCCTTTTACTGAAGCTTTCTTT. Its translation: CASRPGSLPFTEAFF.